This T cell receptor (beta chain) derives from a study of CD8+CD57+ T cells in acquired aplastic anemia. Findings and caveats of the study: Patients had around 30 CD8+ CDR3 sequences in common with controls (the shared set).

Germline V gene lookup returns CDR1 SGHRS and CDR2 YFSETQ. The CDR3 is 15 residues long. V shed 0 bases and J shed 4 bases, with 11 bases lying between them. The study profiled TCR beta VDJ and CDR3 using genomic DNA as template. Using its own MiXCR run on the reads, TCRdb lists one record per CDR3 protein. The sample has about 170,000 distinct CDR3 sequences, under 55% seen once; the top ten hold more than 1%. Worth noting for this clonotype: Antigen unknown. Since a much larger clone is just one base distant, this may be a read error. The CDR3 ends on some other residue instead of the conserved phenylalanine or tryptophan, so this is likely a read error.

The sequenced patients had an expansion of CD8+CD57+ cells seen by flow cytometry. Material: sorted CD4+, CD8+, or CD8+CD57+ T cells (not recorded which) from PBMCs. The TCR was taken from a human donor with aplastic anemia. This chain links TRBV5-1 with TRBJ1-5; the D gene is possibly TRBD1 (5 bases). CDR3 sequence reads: CASSLGQGLNQPQHL. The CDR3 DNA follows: TGCGCCAGCAGCTTGGGGCAGGGCCTTAATCAGCCCCAGCATCTT.